The subject of this entry is one T cell receptor beta chain. A J-beta primer mix and a sample-barcoded 5' primer were used in a second PCR of roughly 7 to 12 cycles. TCRdb used MiXCR to reprocess the 5' RACE reads, holding one entry per CDR3 protein. This table has 800,000 to 900,000 distinct CDR3 sequences, approximately 59% appearing once. The record originates from a study of blood T cells in healthy people across ages. Germline CDR1 and CDR2: SGHVS and FQNEAQ. The ends were cut back, 1 base at V and 3 bases at J, with 13 bases in the middle. There are 16 residues in the CDR3. The rearrangement uses TRBV7-8 and TRBJ2-1, with a weak D call TRBD2 (5 bases). The sample taken for sequencing was blood. The clonotype comes from a man aged 25-45 years in good health. CDR3 in DNA: TGTGCCAGCAGCTTAGGCTCCGGGGTGTTCTACAATGAGCAGTTCTTC. Its translation is CASSLGSGVFYNEQFF.